This TCR beta chain comes out of a study of blood T cell repertoires in COVID-19. Original processing methods: Amplification from reference gene primers served as the basis for estimated nucleated cell counts. Using immunoSEQ multiplex PCR, the repertoire was profiled, and TCRdb retains in-frame clones only, with some absent. The V and J calls and clone size are taken from that table; D and trimming were inferred from the DNA. The data contain 150,000 or so clones, around three quarters of them singletons. CDR1 LGHDT and CDR2 YNNKEL come from the germline V gene (reference sequence). The CDR3 runs to 12 residues. The ends were cut back, 2 bases at V and 9 bases at J, with 10 bases in the middle. This clone was counted between two and nine times.

The sample comprised peripheral blood. The gene calls are TRBV3-1 (or the pseudogene TRBV3-2) and TRBJ1-2; D unclear. This receptor was taken from an elderly man with acute or convalescent COVID-19. The CDR3 DNA reads TGTGCCAGCAGCCAATCCAGTTCAAGCTACACCTTC. Protein: CASSQSSSSYTF.